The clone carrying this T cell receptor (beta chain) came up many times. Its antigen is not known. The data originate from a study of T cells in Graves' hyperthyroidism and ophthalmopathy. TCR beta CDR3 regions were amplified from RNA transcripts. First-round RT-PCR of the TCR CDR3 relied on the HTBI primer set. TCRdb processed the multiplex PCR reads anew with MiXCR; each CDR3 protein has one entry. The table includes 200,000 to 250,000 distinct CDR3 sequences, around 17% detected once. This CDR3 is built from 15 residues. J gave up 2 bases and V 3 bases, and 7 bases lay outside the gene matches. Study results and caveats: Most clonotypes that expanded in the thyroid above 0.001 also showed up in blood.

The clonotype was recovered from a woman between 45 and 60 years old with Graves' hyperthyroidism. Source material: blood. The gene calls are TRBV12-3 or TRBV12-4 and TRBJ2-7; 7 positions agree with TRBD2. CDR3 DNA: TGTGCCAGCAGTTTTGCGGGACTAAAGACCTACGAGCAGTACTTC. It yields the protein CASSFAGLKTYEQYF.